This T cell receptor beta chain originates from a study of response to subunit inactivated influenza vaccine. Overall study results and limits: That few new T cells are recruited by each seasonal influenza vaccination was the authors' suggestion.

Only a few counts were recorded for this clonotype. The target antigen is unknown. Via MiXCR, TCRdb re-called the RT-PCR reads, giving one row per CDR3 protein. The table includes some 300,000 distinct CDR3 sequences, about 20% detected once. V gave up 6 bases and J gave up 6 bases, with 8 bases separating them. CDR1 is ENHRY, CDR2 SYGVKD, per germline. The CDR3 sequence is 12 residues long. The sequence was collected from a man aged 50 to 69 who received an inactivated influenza vaccine. The starting material was PBMCs from blood, obtained about 20 months after vaccination. This rearrangement joins TRBV10-3 to TRBJ2-2; a possible D gene is TRBD1 (5 bases). Here the CDR3 reads CAISDSAGELFF. As DNA, the CDR3 is TGTGCCATCAGCGACAGTGCCGGGGAGCTGTTTTTT.